Here is one TCR beta chain with its context. Its antigen remains unidentified. Per-base quality was not reported, and no clone a single base away is much larger than it. These data originate in a study of CD8 T cells in Susac syndrome (dated by TCRdb to the late 2010s). Broadly, across the study: Whether CD8+ T cell activation and differentiation in Susac syndrome was antigen driven was tested using repertoire sequencing.

From the cysteine through the phenylalanine, the CDR3 covers 14 amino acids. Only the CDR3 DNA is retained, 42 bases long and in frame from the first base. As encoded in the germline V gene (reference sequence), CDR1 is SEHNR while CDR2 is FQNEAQ. Relative to germline, V is 6 bases shorter and J is 0 bases shorter, with 12 bases between their ends. The study at large found these results: The number of individuals in the TCR sequencing and HLA analysis was acknowledged as relatively small.

RNA was extracted with the RNeasy kit and roughly 0.5 to 1 ug was reverse transcribed using random hexamers. The immunoSEQ multiplex PCR assay, covering 54 Vbeta and 13 Jbeta segments, was used to amplify TCR beta CDR3 regions. To correct PCR amplification bias, a synthetic template baseline was used for both primer optimization and computational correction. From the authors' description of their analysis: Reads were annotated to V, D and J genes per IMGT and analyzed with immunoSEQ Analyzer, keeping only productive sequences. Clonality was calculated as one minus the Shannon entropy normalized by log2 of the number of productive unique sequences. For each patient and control, public and private clones were evaluated within the 100 most prevalent clones. Clones were defined as Susac-specific when absent from the healthy and MS cohorts, from roughly 1,100 published viral clones and from other ImmuneACCESS disease sequences. TCRdb's own reprocessing of the public reads used fastp at Q25 and MiXCR and kept productive beta chains. Every distinct CDR3 protein forms one entry, paired with its most common genes and DNA. These V and J calls originate from TCRdb's pipeline instead of the authors' own analysis. This sample has 130,000 or so distinct CDR3 sequences in its table, and 85% to 95% of those were observed once. Over 0.095% of the sample is taken by the ten largest.

Peripheral blood CD8+ and CD4+ T cells from healthy donors, Susac syndrome patients and multiple sclerosis patients were profiled using high-throughput TCR beta sequencing. The multiple sclerosis controls were treatment-naive patients who had stable or active relapsing-remitting disease and met the revised McDonald criteria. Bulk CD8+ and CD4+ T cells were purified by magnetic negative isolation, while CD8+ TEMRA cells were enriched using FACS. Blood was collected in EDTA tubes and processed within 24 hours, with PBMCs isolated through density gradient centrifugation. PBMCs destined for TCR sequencing were cryopreserved in liquid nitrogen and later thawed in a 37 °C water bath. A purity of at least 90% was achieved for sorted or isolated CD4+, CD8+ and CD8+ TEMRA cells.

The sample comprised CD4+ T cells from PBMCs. Here the chain combines TRBV7-9 and TRBJ2-7, with TRBD2 perhaps the D gene, on 5 matching bases. This clonotype was sampled from a human donor with multiple sclerosis. The CDR3 protein sequence reads: CASRGASSSYEQYF. DNA sequence: TGTGCCAGCAGGGGAGCGTCCAGCTCCTACGAGCAGTACTTC.